This T cell receptor beta chain is from a study of blood T cell repertoires in COVID-19. Turning to the study itself: PBMCs, B-cell-depleted T cells, or T cells provided the cDNA or gDNA that made up the material.

TCRdb's copy holds only in-frame clones and misses some; the assay was immunoSEQ multiplex PCR. The table shows around 330,000 clones, with about 91% occurring only once. The germline V gene has CDR1 SQVTM and CDR2 ANQGSEA. The CDR3 runs to 14 residues. Unmatched junction bases numbered 4, after V lost 7 bases and J lost 0 bases. Residents of about two dozen US areas, aged about 18 to 95 years, made up the participants. Researchers sorted participants into cohorts using their self-reported clinical history. In Cohort 3, a recovered donor had either two negative PCRs, clearance, or symptom resolution. V gene TRBV29-1 combines with J gene TRBJ2-2, with TRBD1 matching 8 bases. This TCR derives from a woman between 40 and 55 years old who had recovered from COVID-19. The sample taken for sequencing was PBMCs or T cells enriched from blood (not recorded which). Written as DNA, the CDR3 is TGCAGCGCTGGACAGGGATCGAACACCGGGGAGCTGTTTTTT. Amino acid sequence: CSAGQGSNTGELFF.